This record looks at one T cell receptor (beta chain) sequence and its context. Antigen unknown. This record belongs to a study of brain T cells in children with intractable seizures. V dropped 0 bases and J dropped 3 bases, with 8 bases sitting between them. The CDR3 has 14 amino acids. The germline V gene has CDR1 LGHDT and CDR2 YNNKEL (reference sequence). Indicated time point: blood from clinic visit 5 months post-surgery; TSC patient then seizure free. Study-wide results and caveats: Clones missing pre-surgery may reflect undersampling of that blood sample.

Clones were sequenced by immunoSEQ multiplex PCR, and TCRdb holds only the in-frame ones, with some missing. Among hundreds of thousands of clones listed, over 90% were seen once. This chain uses TRBV3-1 (or the pseudogene TRBV3-2) with TRBJ1-2; D is unclear. The material was peripheral blood, obtained roughly 5 months after surgery. This receptor was taken from a boy under two years old with tuberous sclerosis and intractable seizures. CDR3 amino acids: CASSQDLNDYGYTF. The CDR3 DNA reads as TGTGCCAGCAGCCAAGATCTTAACGACTATGGCTACACCTTC.